These T cell receptor beta chains were read from a single sample in a study of CD8 T cells in ankylosing spondylitis. TCRdb reanalysed the 5' RACE reads using MiXCR and keeps one entry per CDR3 protein. The table records some 240,000 distinct CDR3 sequences, around 7.8% of them present only once. The sequenced sample consisted of blood, either unsorted or a sorted T cell fraction (not recorded which). These receptors all come from a male donor with ankylosing spondylitis or in good health (not recorded which). The CDR3 runs from the conserved cysteine through the conserved F or W. D genes are given only for firm matches. Clone size is stated in some rows and not others, as once, few, many or a class when expanded.

clone size: .
CDR3 length: 11
V gene: TRBV30
J gene: TRBJ1-6
D gene: .
CDR3 DNA: TGTGCCTGGAGTGGAAATTCACCCCTCCACTTT
CDR3 protein: CAWSGNSPLHF

clone size: .
CDR3 length: 14
V gene: TRBV20-1
J gene: TRBJ2-3
D gene: .
CDR3 DNA: TGCAGTGCTTTACGGGACACCAGCACAGATACGCAGTATTTT
CDR3 protein: CSALRDTSTDTQYF

clone size: many
CDR3 length: 14
V gene: TRBV29-1
J gene: TRBJ1-4
D gene: TRBD1
CDR3 DNA: TGCAGCGTGGCCAAGGGGGCAGGAGGTGAAAAACTGTTTTTT
CDR3 protein: CSVAKGAGGEKLFF

clone size: few
CDR3 length: 17
V gene: TRBV18
J gene: TRBJ2-3
D gene: TRBD2
CDR3 DNA: TGTGCCAGCTCACCCAGGACTAGCGGGGATAGCACAGATACGCAGTATTTT
CDR3 protein: CASSPRTSGDSTDTQYF

clone size: .
CDR3 length: 13
V gene: TRBV11-1
J gene: TRBJ1-2
D gene: TRBD1
CDR3 DNA: TGTGCCAGCAGCGTCCGGGACAGCGATGGCTACACCTTC
CDR3 protein: CASSVRDSDGYTF

clone size: many
CDR3 length: 14
V gene: TRBV7-9
J gene: TRBJ2-5
D gene: .
CDR3 DNA: TGTGCCAGCAGCTCAACACTGTACCAAGAGACCCAGTACTTC
CDR3 protein: CASSSTLYQETQYF

clone size: many
CDR3 length: 11
V gene: TRBV29-1
J gene: TRBJ1-1
D gene: TRBD1
CDR3 DNA: TGCAGCACAGGGGTGAACACTGAAGCTTTCTTT
CDR3 protein: CSTGVNTEAFF

clone size: many
CDR3 length: 12
V gene: TRBV4-2
J gene: TRBJ1-4
D gene: .
CDR3 DNA: TGTGCCAGCAGCCAGGGCCATGAAAAACTGTTTTTT
CDR3 protein: CASSQGHEKLFF

clone size: many
CDR3 length: 15
V gene: TRBV18
J gene: TRBJ2-1
D gene: .
CDR3 DNA: TGTGCCAGCTCACCCTCCGGGACCAAAGACAATGAGCAGTTCTTC
CDR3 protein: CASSPSGTKDNEQFF

clone size: many
CDR3 length: 17
V gene: TRBV5-1
J gene: TRBJ1-2
D gene: .
CDR3 DNA: TGCGCCAGCAGCTTGGCTCCTACAGGACTAACTAACTATGGCTACACCTTC
CDR3 protein: CASSLAPTGLTNYGYTF

clone size: many
CDR3 length: 12
V gene: TRBV12-3/TRBV12-4
J gene: TRBJ2-5
D gene: .
CDR3 DNA: TGTGCCAGCAGTTTGGGTTTATCGGCTAGCAGCTTC
CDR3 protein: CASSLGLSASSF

clone size: many
CDR3 length: 14
V gene: TRBV30
J gene: TRBJ2-3
D gene: TRBD1
CDR3 DNA: TGTGCCTGGAGCACGGGACAGGGGGCAGATACGCAGTATTTT
CDR3 protein: CAWSTGQGADTQYF

clone size: many
CDR3 length: 13
V gene: TRBV15
J gene: TRBJ1-5
D gene: .
CDR3 DNA: TGTGCCACCAGCAAACTCACGGGGCAGCCCCAGCATTTT
CDR3 protein: CATSKLTGQPQHF

clone size: many
CDR3 length: 15
V gene: TRBV20-1
J gene: TRBJ2-1
D gene: TRBD2
CDR3 DNA: TGCAGTGCTCAGAGCGGGAGGGCATCCTACAATGAGCAGTTCTTC
CDR3 protein: CSAQSGRASYNEQFF

clone size: many
CDR3 length: 13
V gene: TRBV30
J gene: TRBJ1-2
D gene: .
CDR3 DNA: TGTGCCTGGCGGCGGGGCTCAGCCTATGGCTACACCTTC
CDR3 protein: CAWRRGSAYGYTF

clone size: many
CDR3 length: 15
V gene: TRBV9
J gene: TRBJ2-1
D gene: .
CDR3 DNA: TGTGCCAGCAGCCCTCGGCCCGATTCCTACAATGAGCAGTTCTTC
CDR3 protein: CASSPRPDSYNEQFF

clone size: .
CDR3 length: 15
V gene: TRBV3-1
J gene: TRBJ1-3
D gene: .
CDR3 DNA: TGTGCCAGCAGTCCCGACTCAGGCTCTGGAAACACCATATATTTT
CDR3 protein: CASSPDSGSGNTIYF

clone size: many
CDR3 length: 16
V gene: TRBV9
J gene: TRBJ2-2
D gene: TRBD1
CDR3 DNA: TGTGCCAGCAGCGTAGACGGGACAGGCTTCACCGGGGAGCTGTTTTTT
CDR3 protein: CASSVDGTGFTGELFF

clone size: many
CDR3 length: 10
V gene: TRBV20-1
J gene: TRBJ2-5
D gene: .
CDR3 DNA: TGCAGTGCGCCCTATCGGGCCCAGTACTTC
CDR3 protein: CSAPYRAQYF

clone size: many
CDR3 length: 21
V gene: TRBV11-1
J gene: TRBJ2-1
D gene: TRBD2
CDR3 DNA: TGTGCCAGCAGTAGTACCGGACCGGGACTAGCGGACCTCAGCTCCTACAATGAGCAGTTCTTC
CDR3 protein: CASSSTGPGLADLSSYNEQFF

clone size: .
CDR3 length: 13
V gene: TRBV7-6
J gene: TRBJ2-7
D gene: .
CDR3 DNA: TGTGCCAGCAGCCCGGCAGGGACCTACGAGCAGTACTTC
CDR3 protein: CASSPAGTYEQYF

clone size: few
CDR3 length: 18
V gene: TRBV7-3
J gene: TRBJ2-1
D gene: TRBD2
CDR3 DNA: TGTGCCAGCAGCTTAAAAGGGTCGGGACTAGCGGGAGACAATGAGCAGTTCTTC
CDR3 protein: CASSLKGSGLAGDNEQFF

clone size: many
CDR3 length: 14
V gene: TRBV7-2
J gene: TRBJ1-2
D gene: .
CDR3 DNA: TGTGCCAGCAGCCCTCAGGGTGGGGGATGGGGCTACACCTTC
CDR3 protein: CASSPQGGGWGYTF

clone size: many
CDR3 length: 12
V gene: TRBV7-9
J gene: TRBJ1-1
D gene: .
CDR3 DNA: TGTGCCAGCAGCTGGCGTGGGACTGAAGCTTTCTTT
CDR3 protein: CASSWRGTEAFF

clone size: .
CDR3 length: 14
V gene: TRBV20-1
J gene: TRBJ2-5
D gene: .
CDR3 DNA: TGCAGTGCTAGAGTGAAGCAGTACCAAGAGACCCAGTACTTC
CDR3 protein: CSARVKQYQETQYF

clone size: many
CDR3 length: 15
V gene: TRBV4-2
J gene: TRBJ2-5
D gene: TRBD1
CDR3 DNA: TGTGCCAGCAGCCAAGACAGGACAGGGAGTGAGACCCAGTACTTC
CDR3 protein: CASSQDRTGSETQYF

clone size: once
CDR3 length: 15
V gene: TRBV7-2
J gene: TRBJ1-2
D gene: TRBD1
CDR3 DNA: TGTGCCAGCAGCTTAGTAAGCAGGGGGCGCGATGGCTACACCTTC
CDR3 protein: CASSLVSRGRDGYTF

clone size: few
CDR3 length: 16
V gene: TRBV30
J gene: TRBJ1-3
D gene: .
CDR3 DNA: TGTGCCTGGAGTGTACAGGGCAGTTACTCTGGAAACACCATATATTTT
CDR3 protein: CAWSVQGSYSGNTIYF

clone size: few
CDR3 length: 14
V gene: TRBV30
J gene: TRBJ1-6
D gene: .
CDR3 DNA: TGTGCCTGGAGTGTACTAGGGCTAAATTCACCCCTCCACTTT
CDR3 protein: CAWSVLGLNSPLHF

clone size: many
CDR3 length: 12
V gene: TRBV12-3/TRBV12-4
J gene: TRBJ1-5
D gene: .
CDR3 DNA: TGTGCCAGCAGTTTACAGGGCCAGCCCCAGCATTTT
CDR3 protein: CASSLQGQPQHF

clone size: .
CDR3 length: 14
V gene: TRBV12-3/TRBV12-4
J gene: TRBJ2-7
D gene: .
CDR3 DNA: TGTGCCAGCAGTTCGGGGGCAAGCTCCTACGAGCAGTACTTC
CDR3 protein: CASSSGASSYEQYF

clone size: many
CDR3 length: 12
V gene: TRBV29-1
J gene: TRBJ1-3
D gene: .
CDR3 DNA: TGCAGCGTTCTACAACAGCGAAACACCATATATTTT
CDR3 protein: CSVLQQRNTIYF

clone size: many
CDR3 length: 14
V gene: TRBV20-1
J gene: TRBJ2-2
D gene: .
CDR3 DNA: TGCAGTGCACCAAGGGCAGGGAGAACCGGGGAGCTGTTTTTT
CDR3 protein: CSAPRAGRTGELFF

clone size: many
CDR3 length: 12
V gene: TRBV29-1
J gene: TRBJ2-1
D gene: .
CDR3 DNA: TGCAGCGTTAGAGGGGCATACAATGAGCAGTTCTTC
CDR3 protein: CSVRGAYNEQFF

clone size: many
CDR3 length: 13
V gene: TRBV20-1
J gene: TRBJ2-7
D gene: TRBD1
CDR3 DNA: TGCAGTGCTCCGACAGGGGGCGCGAACGAGCAGTACTTC
CDR3 protein: CSAPTGGANEQYF

clone size: .
CDR3 length: 19
V gene: TRBV4-3
J gene: TRBJ2-1
D gene: TRBD2
CDR3 DNA: TGCGCCAGCAGCCAAGATGGGACTAGCGGGCCGATCTCCTACAATGAGCAGTTCTTC
CDR3 protein: CASSQDGTSGPISYNEQFF

clone size: many
CDR3 length: 14
V gene: TRBV20-1
J gene: TRBJ1-3
D gene: .
CDR3 DNA: TGCAGTGCTAGGGACGGTGCCTTTCGAAACACCATATATTTT
CDR3 protein: CSARDGAFRNTIYF

clone size: .
CDR3 length: 15
V gene: TRBV7-2
J gene: TRBJ1-3
D gene: TRBD1
CDR3 DNA: TGTGCCAGCAGCCCCCGACAGGGCGGGAGAAACACCATATATTTT
CDR3 protein: CASSPRQGGRNTIYF

clone size: many
CDR3 length: 13
V gene: TRBV7-2
J gene: TRBJ1-4
D gene: .
CDR3 DNA: TGTGCCAGCAGCTTGGGGTCTAGAGAAAAACTGTTTTTT
CDR3 protein: CASSLGSREKLFF

clone size: .
CDR3 length: 15
V gene: TRBV7-9
J gene: TRBJ2-6
D gene: .
CDR3 DNA: TGTGCCAGCAGCTTACCGGGTCCTGGGGCCAACGTCCTGACTTTC
CDR3 protein: CASSLPGPGANVLTF

clone size: many
CDR3 length: 16
V gene: TRBV29-1
J gene: TRBJ2-4
D gene: TRBD2
CDR3 DNA: TGCAGCGTTGAGACATTGACTAGCGGGACCAAAAACATTCAGTACTTC
CDR3 protein: CSVETLTSGTKNIQYF

clone size: .
CDR3 length: 15
V gene: TRBV7-8
J gene: TRBJ2-4
D gene: .
CDR3 DNA: TGTGCCAGCAGCCGTACAGACGAAGCCAAAAACATTCAGTACTTC
CDR3 protein: CASSRTDEAKNIQYF